These 29 T cell receptor beta chains share one sample of origin, sequenced in a study of response to subunit inactivated influenza vaccine. Each CDR3 protein gets one entry after TCRdb re-called the RT-PCR reads with MiXCR. In the table there are 150,000 to 200,000 distinct CDR3 sequences, about 10% of which are singletons. Sequenced here: CD8+ T cells sorted from PBMCs, sampled roughly 24 months after vaccination. These receptors were collected from a man aged 50-75 years who received an inactivated influenza vaccine.

This clonotype was observed a handful of times. This sequence joins TRBV7-9 and TRBJ2-1, with 7 bases matching TRBD1. The CDR3 contains 14 residues. The V gene's germline CDR1 is SEHNR and CDR2 FQNEAQ (reference sequence). Trimming cost V 3 bases and J 7 bases; bases outside gene matches: 6. CDR3 sequence: CASSLTGYENEQFF. CDR3 DNA: TGTGCCAGCAGCTTGACAGGGTATGAGAATGAGCAGTTCTTC.

This clonotype was seen a handful of times. The gene calls are TRBV20-1 and TRBJ2-7; possibly TRBD1 for D (7 bases). The CDR3 is made up of 12 amino acids. Germline CDR1 and CDR2: DFQATT and SNEGSKA (reference sequence). Trimming left V 2 bases short and J 7 bases short, with 12 bases between. The CDR3 sequence: CSARTGAGEQYF. DNA of the CDR3: TGCAGTGCTAGAACAGGGGCGGGGGAGCAGTACTTC.

The V call is TRBV11-1, the J call TRBJ2-3, with 7 bases lining up with TRBD1. Losses at the gene ends were 4 bases for V and 0 bases for J; bases not matched to a gene: 13. CDR3 length equals 18 residues. The germline gives CDR1 SGHAT, CDR2 FQDESV (reference sequence). The CDR3 nucleotides are TGTGCCAGCAGCTCGCCTTGGGCAGTGACAGGGAGCACAGATACGCAGTATTTT. Translated: CASSSPWAVTGSTDTQYF. The full variable domain, its missing parts supplied by reference TRBV11-1 and TRBJ2-3, is EAEVAQSPRYKITEKSQAVAFWCDPISGHATLYWYRQILGQGPELLVQFQDESVVDDSQLPKDRFSAERLKGVDSTLKIQPAELGDSAMYLCASSSPWAVTGSTDTQYFGPGTRLTVL.

This clonotype has at least ten counts. The rearrangement uses TRBV15 and TRBJ1-1, with a possible D match to TRBD1 (5 bases). V lost 7 bases to trimming and J lost 5 bases, with 11 bases between them. Looked up from germline, CDR1 is LNHNV and CDR2 is YYDKDF (reference sequence). CDR3 length equals 12 residues. The DNA for the CDR3 is TGTGCCACCACCCGGGACCGAACTGAAGCTTTCTTT. Its translation: CATTRDRTEAFF.

This clonotype was recorded many times. The rearrangement joins TRBV29-1 to TRBJ2-5; D is possibly TRBD2 (5 bases). The length of the CDR3 is 15 residues. Germline V lookup: CDR1 SQVTM, CDR2 ANQGSEA. V lost 0 bases and J lost 0, with 11 bases in between. CDR3 sequence: CSVEERARYQETQYF. The CDR3 coding sequence is TGCAGCGTTGAAGAGCGGGCTAGGTACCAAGAGACCCAGTACTTC. Based on the CDR3 plus reference TRBV29-1 and TRBJ2-5, the full variable domain is SAVISQKPSRDICQRGTSLTIQCQVDSQVTMMFWYRQQPGQSLTLIATANQGSEATYESGFVIDKFPISRPNLTFSTLTVSNMSPEDSSIYLCSVEERARYQETQYFGPGTRLLVL.

The sample holds many counts of this clonotype. V and J are TRBV20-1 and TRBJ2-7, with 8 positions matching TRBD2. The CDR3 spans 13 residues. The V and J ends lost 5 bases and 6 bases, in that order; junction bases with no gene match: 9. Per germline, CDR1 DFQATT and CDR2 SNEGSKA (reference sequence). This CDR3 is CSAAAAGVREQYF. The CDR3 DNA reads TGCAGTGCTGCAGCAGCGGGAGTTCGCGAGCAGTACTTC.

As for this clonotype: At one boundary the junction diverges from the germline segment, which might be a read error. The CDR3 DNA reads TGTGCCAGCAGCCCGACAGAGAAGGCAAAAGTGTTTTTT. Protein: CASSPTEKAKVFF. This chain uses TRBV7-9 with TRBJ1-4; possibly TRBD1 for D (5 bases). The CDR3 runs to 13 residues. Germline CDR1 reads SEHNR; CDR2 reads FQNEAQ (reference sequence).

The chain is built from TRBV7-8 and TRBJ1-4, with no clear D. Trimming stripped 3 bases from V and 2 bases from J, with 13 bases between. The CDR3 totals 16 residues. Germline V lookup: CDR1 SGHVS, CDR2 FQNEAQ. CDR3 protein: CASSFFLAATNEKLFF. For the CDR3, the DNA is TGTGCCAGCAGCTTTTTCCTGGCGGCCACTAATGAAAAACTGTTTTTT.

The J gene is TRBJ2-1, the V gene TRBV20-1; D gene unclear. V was shortened by 2 bases and J by 6 bases, with 8 bases between the two germline ends. This CDR3 contains 12 residues. Looked up from germline, CDR1 is DFQATT and CDR2 is SNEGSKA (reference sequence). DNA of the CDR3: TGCAGTGCTAGAAGAGAAGTCAATGAGCAGTTCTTC. Its protein is CSARREVNEQFF.

This clonotype was found a few times. The chain has TRBV28 and TRBJ2-1, with 7 bases identical to TRBD1. The CDR3 is 16 amino acids. The germline CDR1 and CDR2 sequences are MDHEN and SYDVKM. The V segment lost 5 bases and the J segment 2 bases; nucleotides outside the gene matches: 9. This CDR3 is CASSLFQGVTYNEQFF. The CDR3, as DNA: TGTGCCAGCAGTCTTTTTCAGGGGGTGACCTACAATGAGCAGTTCTTC. Supplemented by reference TRBV28 and TRBJ2-1, the full variable domain reads DVKVTQSSRYLVKRTGEKVFLECVQDMDHENMFWYRQDPGLGLRLIYFSYDVKMKEKGDIPEGYSVSREKKERFSLILESASTNQTSMYLCASSLFQGVTYNEQFFGPGTRLTVL.

The V and J genes are TRBV4-1 and TRBJ2-7; unclear D gene. CDR3 length: 13 amino acids. The V gene's germline CDR1 is MGHRA and CDR2 YSYEKL. Trimming left V 1 base short and J 2 bases short, with 6 bases between. CDR3 protein: CASSQVEAYEQYF. In DNA, the CDR3 is TGCGCCAGCAGCCAAGTAGAAGCCTACGAGCAGTACTTC.

This clonotype has only a few counts. J is TRBJ2-5 and V is TRBV3-1; possible D gene TRBD1, 6 bases. This CDR3 is built from 16 residues. Trimming stripped 4 bases from V and 0 bases from J, with 15 bases between. Germline CDR1 reads LGHDT; CDR2 reads YNNKEL (reference sequence). CDR3 loop: CASSPGTRRYQETQYF. In DNA, the CDR3 is TGTGCCAGCAGCCCCGGGACAAGGAGGTACCAAGAGACCCAGTACTTC.

This clonotype appeared a few times. The rearrangement joins TRBV27 to TRBJ2-1; D may be TRBD2 (6 bases). Germline V gene data show CDR1 as MNHEY and CDR2 as SMNVEV (reference sequence). The CDR3 extends over 16 amino acids. The V end lost 5 bases, the J end lost 1 base, and 15 bases lay between the germline ends. CDR3 region: CASSTIAVLSYNEQFF. The CDR3 bases are TGTGCCAGCAGTACTATAGCGGTACTATCCTACAATGAGCAGTTCTTC.

The J gene is TRBJ2-1, the V gene TRBV20-1; 11 nucleotides agree with TRBD2. Germline CDR1 is DFQATT and CDR2 is SNEGSKA (reference sequence). The CDR3 extends over 15 amino acids. The ends lost 6 bases at V and 5 bases at J; junction bases unmatched: 9. The CDR3 reads CSARSLAGADNEQFF. The CDR3, as DNA: TGCAGTGCCCGCTCACTAGCGGGGGCCGACAATGAGCAGTTCTTC.

This clonotype has a handful of counts. The J gene is TRBJ1-4, the V gene TRBV4-2; 7 bases align to TRBD1. The CDR3 sequence is 17 residues long. In germline, CDR1 is LGHNA, CDR2 YNFKEQ. After removal of 4 bases from V and 4 bases from J, the junction contained 12 bases not matched to a gene. CDR3 sequence: CASSPVGEGAFNEKLFF. The CDR3 bases are TGTGCCAGCAGCCCAGTGGGGGAGGGGGCTTTTAATGAAAAACTGTTTTTT.

This clonotype was seen more than once but under ten times. The gene calls are TRBV28 and TRBJ1-6; D uncertain. V was pared by 3 bases and J by 2 bases, with 14 bases between. There are 17 residues in the CDR3. Germline loops: CDR1 MDHEN, CDR2 SYDVKM. CDR3 sequence reads: CASSFLSEGPYNSPLHF. The CDR3 nucleotides read TGTGCCAGCAGTTTCTTGTCGGAGGGCCCCTATAATTCACCCCTCCACTTT. Based on the CDR3 plus reference TRBV28 and TRBJ1-6, the full variable domain is DVKVTQSSRYLVKRTGEKVFLECVQDMDHENMFWYRQDPGLGLRLIYFSYDVKMKEKGDIPEGYSVSREKKERFSLILESASTNQTSMYLCASSFLSEGPYNSPLHFGNGTRLTVT.

This clonotype has a handful of counts. The chain employs TRBV12-3 or TRBV12-4 and TRBJ1-2; D unresolved. This CDR3 contains 13 residues. V lost 4 bases and J 2 bases, leaving 8 bases between the germline ends. The CDR3 DNA is TGTGCCAGCAGTTCTGGGAAAAACTATGGCTACACCTTC. This codes for CASSSGKNYGYTF.

This clonotype has at least ten counts. The J gene is TRBJ2-7, the V gene TRBV4-1; D gene ambiguous. Germline V gene data show CDR1 as MGHRA and CDR2 as YSYEKL. With 0 bases removed from V and 2 bases from J, the gap between germline ends came to 11 bases. The length of the CDR3 is 15 residues. The chain's CDR3 is CASSQEPLYPYEQYF. The CDR3 region has the DNA TGCGCCAGCAGCCAAGAGCCCCTCTATCCCTACGAGCAGTACTTC.

This chain uses TRBV24-1 with TRBJ2-1; 8 positions agree with TRBD1. The CDR3 consists of 14 residues. The V gene's germline CDR1 is KGHDR and CDR2 SFDVKD. V was pared by 4 bases and J by 8 bases, with 6 bases of the junction left unmatched. The CDR3 spells CATSEAGGWHEQFF. The CDR3 DNA reads as TGTGCCACCAGTGAGGCAGGGGGCTGGCATGAGCAGTTCTTC.

This clonotype has a handful of counts. The CDR3: CSATPGRYHEQYF. CDR3 coding DNA: TGCAGTGCAACACCGGGACGCTACCACGAGCAGTACTTC. The chain links TRBV20-1 to TRBJ2-7; D is perhaps TRBD1 or TRBD2 (5 bases each). The CDR3 contains 13 residues. V lost 6 bases, J lost 5 bases, and 17 bases lay in between. Germline CDR1 DFQATT, CDR2 SNEGSKA (reference sequence).

V and J are TRBV4-2 and TRBJ2-7, with TRBD1 identical over 7 bases. Germline assignment: CDR1 LGHNA and CDR2 YNFKEQ. V shed 3 bases, J shed 3 bases, and the junction held 11 bases outside the gene matches. The CDR3 spans 16 residues. The CDR3 DNA reads as TGTGCCAGCAGCCATGTCGGGACAGCGCTTTACTACGAGCAGTACTTC. This sequence encodes CASSHVGTALYYEQYF.

Many counts were recorded for this clonotype. The V gene is TRBV4-3, the J gene TRBJ2-3; no clear D. CDR1 LGHNA and CDR2 YSLEER come from the germline V gene. The ends were cut back, 0 bases at V and 0 bases at J, with 7 bases in the middle. The CDR3 is made up of 15 amino acids. Here the CDR3 DNA reads TGCGCCAGCAGCCAAGATGGCGGAAGCACAGATACGCAGTATTTT. Residues: CASSQDGGSTDTQYF.

In its sample, this clonotype was seen a few times. The genes are TRBV18 and TRBJ2-3; D might be TRBD2 (5 bases). The germline gives CDR1 KGHSH, CDR2 LQKENI. V was cut by 4 bases and J by 2 bases, with 10 bases left in between. The CDR3 consists of 14 residues. Here the CDR3 DNA reads TGTGCCAGCTCACAATCCGGGATCACAGATACGCAGTATTTT. It specifies CASSQSGITDTQYF.

This clonotype was seen at least ten times. V and J are TRBV6-1 and TRBJ2-1, with a weak D call TRBD2 (5 bases). The CDR3 is 13 amino acids. Between the trimmed V and J ends, which lost 8 bases and 1 base, there was a span of 9 bases. The germline V gene has CDR1 MNHNS and CDR2 SASEGT. The CDR3 coding sequence is TGTGCCAGCTCCAGCGGTTCCTACAATGAGCAGTTCTTC. Translation: CASSSGSYNEQFF.

This clonotype has just a few counts. The rearrangement uses TRBV2 and TRBJ2-2; D is perhaps TRBD1 (6 bases). The V gene lost 0 bases and the J gene lost 6 bases, with 8 bases spanning the gap. The germline V gene has CDR1 SNHLY and CDR2 FYNNEI. CDR3 size: 14 residues. In DNA form, the CDR3 reads TGTGCCAGCAGTGAAGCAGCAGGGGCCGGGGAGCTGTTTTTT. It is translated as CASSEAAGAGELFF.

V is TRBV4-2 and J is TRBJ2-3; TRBD1 or TRBD2 may be the D gene (6 bases each). Trimming removed 1 base from V and 2 bases from J, with 22 bases in between. The CDR3 length is 19 residues. Germline CDR1 LGHNA, CDR2 YNFKEQ. CDR3 bases: TGTGCCAGCAGCCAAGTAGTCGGGGGCTCACCCCTTCCCACAGATACGCAGTATTTT. Amino acids: CASSQVVGGSPLPTDTQYF.

This clonotype was picked up a small number of times. The chain employs TRBV4-3 and TRBJ2-7; D is perhaps TRBD2 (6 bases). The CDR3 loop spans 15 amino acids. The V end was cut by 1 base, the J end by 2 bases, with 12 bases between. CDR1 and CDR2 from the germline V gene are LGHNA and YSLEER. CDR3 protein: CASSQVRGSPYEQYF. In DNA, the CDR3 is TGCGCCAGCAGCCAAGTCCGGGGGTCTCCCTACGAGCAGTACTTC.

As regards this clonotype: One end of the junction fails to match germline, which may point to a read error. This chain joins TRBV3-1 and TRBJ2-3; the D is unclear. CDR1 is LGHDT, CDR2 YNNKEL, per germline (reference sequence). CDR3 length: 15 residues. The DNA for the CDR3 is TGTGCCAGCTGCCAGCACCTCCCCTGGACAGATACGCAGTATTTT. Its translation is CASCQHLPWTDTQYF.

This chain links TRBV10-3 with TRBJ2-1; 11 bases match TRBD2. The CDR3 is made up of 18 amino acids. The trim removed 3 bases at V and 0 bases at J, leaving 7 bases unmatched. The V gene's germline CDR1 is ENHRY and CDR2 SYGVKD. The DNA for the CDR3 is TGTGCCATCAGTGAATCGACTAGCGGGGAGAGCTCCTACAATGAGCAGTTCTTC. Translation gives CAISESTSGESSYNEQFF.